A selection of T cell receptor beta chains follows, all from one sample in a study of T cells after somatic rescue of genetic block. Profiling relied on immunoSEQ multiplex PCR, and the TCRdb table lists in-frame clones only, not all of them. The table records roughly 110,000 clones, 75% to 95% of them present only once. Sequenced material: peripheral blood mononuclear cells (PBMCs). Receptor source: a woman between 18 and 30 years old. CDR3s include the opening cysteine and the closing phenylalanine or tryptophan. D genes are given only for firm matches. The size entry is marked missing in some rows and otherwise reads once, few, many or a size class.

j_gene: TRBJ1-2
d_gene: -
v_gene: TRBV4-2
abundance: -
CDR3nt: TGTGCCGTACAGGGCGCGGGGGTGTTCTATGGCTACACCTTC
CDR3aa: CAVQGAGVFYGYTF

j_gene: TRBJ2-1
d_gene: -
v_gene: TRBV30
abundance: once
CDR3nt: TGTGCCTGGAGTCCGGCGGCGGGACCCTACAATGAGCAGTTCTTC
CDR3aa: CAWSPAAGPYNEQFF

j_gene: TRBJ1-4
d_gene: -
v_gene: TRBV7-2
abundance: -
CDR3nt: TGTGCCAGCAGCCGGAGCCCTATAAGGACTAATGAAAAACTGTTTTTT
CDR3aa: CASSRSPIRTNEKLFF

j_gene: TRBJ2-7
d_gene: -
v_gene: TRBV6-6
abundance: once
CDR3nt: TGTGCCAGCAGTTACTCTTCCAGGGGAGGACTCGAGCAGTACTTC
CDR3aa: CASSYSSRGGLEQYF

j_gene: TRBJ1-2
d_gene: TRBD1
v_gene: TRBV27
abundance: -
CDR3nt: TGTGCCAGCAGTCCCGGCGGAGGGGGCAACTATGGCTACACCTTC
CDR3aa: CASSPGGGGNYGYTF

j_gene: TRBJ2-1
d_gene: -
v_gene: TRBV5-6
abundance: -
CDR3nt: TGTGCCAGCAGCTTCAGCCGGTCGGTTGATAATGAGCAGTTCTTC
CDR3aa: CASSFSRSVDNEQFF

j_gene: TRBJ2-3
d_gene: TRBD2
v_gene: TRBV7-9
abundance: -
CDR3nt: TGTGCCAGCACGAATGCGGGCGGGGGTTTGAATACGCAGTATTTT
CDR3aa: CASTNAGGGLNTQYF

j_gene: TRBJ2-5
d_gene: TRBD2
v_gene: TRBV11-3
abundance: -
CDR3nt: TGTGCCAGCAGCTACACTAGCGGGACTACCCAGTACTTC
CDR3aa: CASSYTSGTTQYF

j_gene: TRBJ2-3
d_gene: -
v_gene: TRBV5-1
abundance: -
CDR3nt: TGCGCCAGCAGCTTGGCCGCGGGACTCTACACAGATACGCAGTATTTT
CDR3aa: CASSLAAGLYTDTQYF

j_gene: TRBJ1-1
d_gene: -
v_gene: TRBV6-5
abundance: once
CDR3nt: TGTGCCAGCAGTTACTCGAAAGAGAGGGGAGCTTTCTTT
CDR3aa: CASSYSKERGAFF

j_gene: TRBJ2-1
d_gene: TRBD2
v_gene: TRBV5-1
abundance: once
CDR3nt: TGCGCCAGCGGACCCCTAGCGGGGGTCTACAATGAGCAGTTCTTC
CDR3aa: CASGPLAGVYNEQFF

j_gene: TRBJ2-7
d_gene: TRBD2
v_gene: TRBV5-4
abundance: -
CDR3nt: TGTGCCAGCAGCCCAGGACTAGCGGGGTCCACCTACGAGCAGTACTTC
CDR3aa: CASSPGLAGSTYEQYF

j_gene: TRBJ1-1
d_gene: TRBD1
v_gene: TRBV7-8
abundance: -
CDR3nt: TGTGCCAGCAGATCCTTCCGGGACAGGGGAAAGAACACTGAAGCTTTCTTT
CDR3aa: CASRSFRDRGKNTEAFF

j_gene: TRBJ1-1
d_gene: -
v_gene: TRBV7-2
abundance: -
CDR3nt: TGTGCCAGCAGCTCCTTCCTAGGACAGATCACTGAAGCTTTCTTT
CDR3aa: CASSSFLGQITEAFF

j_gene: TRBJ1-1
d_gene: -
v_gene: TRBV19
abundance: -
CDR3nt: TGTGCCAGTAGCCCGGGACCACTGAACACTGAAGCTTTCTTT
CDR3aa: CASSPGPLNTEAFF

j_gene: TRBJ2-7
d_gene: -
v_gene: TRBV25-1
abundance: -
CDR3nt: TGTGCCAGCAGTCAAAACTACGAGCAGTACTTC
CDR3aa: CASSQNYEQYF

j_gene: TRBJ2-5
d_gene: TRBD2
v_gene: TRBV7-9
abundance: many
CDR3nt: TGTGCCAGCAGCAGAAGAGGACTAGCGGGCGGGGAGACCCAGTACTTC
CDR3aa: CASSRRGLAGGETQYF

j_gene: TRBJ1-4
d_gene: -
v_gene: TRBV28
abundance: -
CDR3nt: TGTGCCAGCAGCTCCCGCGGGAATACCGGGGGTGAAAAACTGTTTTTT
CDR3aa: CASSSRGNTGGEKLFF

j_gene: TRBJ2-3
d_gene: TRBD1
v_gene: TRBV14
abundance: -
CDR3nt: TGTGCCAGCAGCCAAGATAGCGCAGGGGGCGCTTCCACAGATACGCAGTATTTT
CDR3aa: CASSQDSAGGASTDTQYF

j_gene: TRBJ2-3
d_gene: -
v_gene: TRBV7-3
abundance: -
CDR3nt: TGTGCCAGCAGCTCCTGGGGGGCCGGAGATACGCAGTATTTT
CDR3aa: CASSSWGAGDTQYF

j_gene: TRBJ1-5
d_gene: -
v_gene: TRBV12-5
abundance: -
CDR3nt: TGTGCTAGTGGTTTGGGCGGGACACTTAATCAGCCCCAGCATTTT
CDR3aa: CASGLGGTLNQPQHF

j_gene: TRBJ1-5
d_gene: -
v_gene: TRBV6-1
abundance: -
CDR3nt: TGTGCCAGCAGTGAGTTACCGGGCGGCAATCAGCCCCAGCATTTT
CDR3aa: CASSELPGGNQPQHF

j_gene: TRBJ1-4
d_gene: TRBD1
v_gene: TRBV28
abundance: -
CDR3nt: TGTGCCAGCAGTCCGACAGGGACGAATGAAAAACTGTTTTTT
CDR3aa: CASSPTGTNEKLFF

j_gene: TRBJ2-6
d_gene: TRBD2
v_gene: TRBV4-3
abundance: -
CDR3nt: TGCGCCAGCAGCCAATCTAGCGGGGGGTTACCTGGGGCCAACGTCCTGACTTTC
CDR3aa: CASSQSSGGLPGANVLTF

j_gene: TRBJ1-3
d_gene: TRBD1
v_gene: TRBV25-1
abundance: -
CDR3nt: TGTGCCAGCAAGGGACAGGGACTGGGCTCTGGAAACACCATATATTTT
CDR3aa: CASKGQGLGSGNTIYF

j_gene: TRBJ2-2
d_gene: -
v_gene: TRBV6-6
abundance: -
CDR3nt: TGTGCCAGCAGTTACGGACCCGGGGAGCTGTTTTTT
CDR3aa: CASSYGPGELFF

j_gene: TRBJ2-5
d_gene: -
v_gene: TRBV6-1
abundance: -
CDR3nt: TGTGCCACCCGGCCGGTAGGGACCCAGTACTTC
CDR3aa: CATRPVGTQYF

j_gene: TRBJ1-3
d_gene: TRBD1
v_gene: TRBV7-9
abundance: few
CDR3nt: TGTGCCAGCAGCTCCTTCATCGGGACAGCCGTTAACACCATATATTTT
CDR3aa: CASSSFIGTAVNTIYF

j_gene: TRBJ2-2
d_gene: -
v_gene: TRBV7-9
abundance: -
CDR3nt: TGTGCCACACCGAGGGGACGCCTGACCGGGGAGCTGTTTTTT
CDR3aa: CATPRGRLTGELFF

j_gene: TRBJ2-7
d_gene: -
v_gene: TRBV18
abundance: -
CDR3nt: TGTGCCAGCTCACCACCGGGACAAACTCCCTACGAGCAGTACTTC
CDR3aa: CASSPPGQTPYEQYF

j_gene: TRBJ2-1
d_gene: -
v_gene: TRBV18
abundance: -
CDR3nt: TGTGCCAGCTCACATCGGGGTACGGGGGAATTTAATGAGCAGTTCTTC
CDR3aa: CASSHRGTGEFNEQFF

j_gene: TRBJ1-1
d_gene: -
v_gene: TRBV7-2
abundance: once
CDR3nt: TGTGCCAGCAGCCCCCGGGCGTCTGAGAACACTGAAGCTTTCTTT
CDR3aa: CASSPRASENTEAFF

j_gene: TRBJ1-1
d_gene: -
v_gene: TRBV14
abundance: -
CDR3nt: TGTGCCAGCAGCCAAGAAGGGGGGGTCACTGAAGCTTTCTTT
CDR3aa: CASSQEGGVTEAFF

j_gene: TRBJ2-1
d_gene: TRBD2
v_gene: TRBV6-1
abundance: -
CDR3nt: TGTGCCAGCAGTGAACGGGGTAGCGGGGGTACGAATGAGCAGTTCTTC
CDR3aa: CASSERGSGGTNEQFF

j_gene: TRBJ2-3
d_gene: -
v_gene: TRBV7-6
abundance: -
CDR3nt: TGTGCCAGCAGCTTATGGGAGACAGATACGCAGTATTTT
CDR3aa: CASSLWETDTQYF

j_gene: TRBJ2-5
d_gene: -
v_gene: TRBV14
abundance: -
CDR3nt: TGTGCCAGCAGCCTGGAAGAGACCCAGTACTTC
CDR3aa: CASSLEETQYF

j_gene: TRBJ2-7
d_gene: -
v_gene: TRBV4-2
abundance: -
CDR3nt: TGTGCCAGCAGCTCGAACGGGGACGCCTCCTACGAGCAGTACTTC
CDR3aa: CASSSNGDASYEQYF

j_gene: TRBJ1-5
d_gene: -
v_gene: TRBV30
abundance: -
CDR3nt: TGTGCCTGGAGAGGTGGCGGGACCCTTTACAATCAGCCCCAGCATTTT
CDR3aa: CAWRGGGTLYNQPQHF

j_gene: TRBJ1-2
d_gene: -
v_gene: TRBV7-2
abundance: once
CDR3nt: TGTGCCAGCAGCTTAGAGAGCTGGGGAGATGGCTACACCTTC
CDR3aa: CASSLESWGDGYTF

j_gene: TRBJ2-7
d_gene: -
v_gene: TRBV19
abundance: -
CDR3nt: TGTGCCAGTAGTATTGCTGGGACAACCTACGAGCAGTACTTC
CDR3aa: CASSIAGTTYEQYF

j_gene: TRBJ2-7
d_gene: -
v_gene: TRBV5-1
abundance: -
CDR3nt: TGCGCCAGCAGCCAACTGAATTCCGGGGCCTCCTACGAGCAGTACTTC
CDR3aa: CASSQLNSGASYEQYF

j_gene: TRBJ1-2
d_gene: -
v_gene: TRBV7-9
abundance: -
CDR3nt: TGTGCCAGCAGCCCCCGGGATATCCACTATGGCTACACCTTC
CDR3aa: CASSPRDIHYGYTF